The clone carrying this T cell receptor beta chain was detected many times. To make TCR beta libraries, researchers used iRepertoire HTBI primers and Arm-PCR of CDR3 regions. One entry per CDR3 protein results from TCRdb running MiXCR on the multiplex PCR reads. The sample has about 500,000 distinct CDR3 sequences; around 15% are singletons. The data originate from a study of regulatory T cells in long-lasting Graves disease. This sample's time point: newly diagnosed GD, antithyroid drugs for less than 3 months. From PBMCs, RNA was extracted and then used to make the TCR library. Trimming removed 6 bases from V and 4 bases from J; junction bases left unmatched: 9. Germline V lookup: CDR1 SNHLY, CDR2 FYNNEI. The CDR3 is 16 amino acids. Another study also made use of these data, one on T cells in Graves' hyperthyroidism and ophthalmopathy. That publication notes: Clonotypes that were expanded in thyroid above 0.001 mostly appeared in blood too.

The sequence was obtained from a man in his forties with Graves disease. This sequence joins TRBV2 and TRBJ2-3; 11 nucleotides line up with TRBD1. Specimen: peripheral blood mononuclear cells (PBMCs), collected at new diagnosis, from a patient treated with antithyroid drugs. Here the CDR3 reads CASRDLGQGAADTQYF. CDR3 sequence (DNA): TGTGCCAGCAGGGACCTTGGACAGGGGGCGGCAGATACGCAGTATTTT.